The text below deals with one T cell receptor (beta chain). Cohort assignment relied on participant-reported clinical history. Symptom resolution, clearance, or two negative PCRs marked the recovered donors of Cohort 3. Clones were read by immunoSEQ multiplex PCR, and TCRdb kept only the in-frame ones, dropping some. The sample shows some 260,000 clones, 85% to 90% of them seen only once. Germline assignment: CDR1 MGHRA and CDR2 YSYEKL. This CDR3 has 18 residues. Trimming left V 0 bases short and J 0 bases short, with 17 bases between. These data come from a study of blood T cell repertoires in COVID-19. Turning to the study itself: Whether acute or convalescent, the COVID-19 samples came from the United States, Italy and Spain. PBMCs, B-cell-depleted T cells, or T cells provided the cDNA or gDNA that made up the material.

Sequences were obtained from PBMCs or T cells enriched from blood (not recorded which). The source of this sequence is a man aged 35-49 years who had recovered from COVID-19. The rearrangement joins TRBV4-1 to TRBJ1-1; no firm D call. CDR3 bases: TGCGCCAGCAGCCAAGAGATAATAGGGAGGGCGATGAACACTGAAGCTTTCTTT. Residues: CASSQEIIGRAMNTEAFF.